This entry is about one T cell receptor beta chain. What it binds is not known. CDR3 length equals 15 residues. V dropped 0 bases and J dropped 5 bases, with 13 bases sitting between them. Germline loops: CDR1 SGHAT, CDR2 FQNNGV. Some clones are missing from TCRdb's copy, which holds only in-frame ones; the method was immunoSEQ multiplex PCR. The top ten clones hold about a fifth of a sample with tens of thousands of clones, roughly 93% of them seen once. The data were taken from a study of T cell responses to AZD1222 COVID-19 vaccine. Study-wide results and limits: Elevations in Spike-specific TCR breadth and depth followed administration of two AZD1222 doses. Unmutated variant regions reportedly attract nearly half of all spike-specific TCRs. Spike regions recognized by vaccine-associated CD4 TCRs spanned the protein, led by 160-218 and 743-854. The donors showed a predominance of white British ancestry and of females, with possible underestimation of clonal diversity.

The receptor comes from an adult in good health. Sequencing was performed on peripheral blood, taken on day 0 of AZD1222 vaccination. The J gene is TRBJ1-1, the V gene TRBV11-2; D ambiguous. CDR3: CASSLDSDRGTEAFF. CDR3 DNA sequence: TGTGCCAGCAGCTTAGATTCAGACCGTGGAACTGAAGCTTTCTTT.